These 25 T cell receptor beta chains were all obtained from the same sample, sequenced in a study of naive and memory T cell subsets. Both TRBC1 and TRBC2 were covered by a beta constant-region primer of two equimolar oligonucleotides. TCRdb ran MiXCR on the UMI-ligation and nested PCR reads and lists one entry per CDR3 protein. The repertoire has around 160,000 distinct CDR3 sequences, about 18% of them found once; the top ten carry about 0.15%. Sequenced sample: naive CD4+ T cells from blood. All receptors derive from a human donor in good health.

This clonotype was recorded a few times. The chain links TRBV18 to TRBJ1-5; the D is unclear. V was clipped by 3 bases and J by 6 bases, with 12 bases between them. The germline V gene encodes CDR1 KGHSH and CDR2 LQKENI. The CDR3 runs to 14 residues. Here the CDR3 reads CASSPQDRSQPQHF. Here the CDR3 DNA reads TGTGCCAGCTCACCCCAGGATCGAAGTCAGCCCCAGCATTTT.

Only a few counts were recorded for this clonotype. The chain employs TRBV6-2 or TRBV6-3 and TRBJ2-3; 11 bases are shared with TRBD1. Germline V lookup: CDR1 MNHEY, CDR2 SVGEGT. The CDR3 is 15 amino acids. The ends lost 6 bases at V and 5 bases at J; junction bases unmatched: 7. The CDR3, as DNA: TGTGCCAGCAGCTCGGGACAGGGGGTTGAAGATACGCAGTATTTT. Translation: CASSSGQGVEDTQYF.

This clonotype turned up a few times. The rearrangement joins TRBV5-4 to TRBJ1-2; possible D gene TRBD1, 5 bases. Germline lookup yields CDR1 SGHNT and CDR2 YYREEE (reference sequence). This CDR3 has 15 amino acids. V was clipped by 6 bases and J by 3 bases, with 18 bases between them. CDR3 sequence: CASTVTLGADYGYTF. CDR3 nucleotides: TGTGCCAGCACCGTCACACTAGGGGCCGACTATGGCTACACCTTC.

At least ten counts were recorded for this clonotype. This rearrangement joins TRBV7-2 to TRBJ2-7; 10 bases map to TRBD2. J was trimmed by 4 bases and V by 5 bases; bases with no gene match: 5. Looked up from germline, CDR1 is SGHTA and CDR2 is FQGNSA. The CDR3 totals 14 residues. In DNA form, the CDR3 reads TGTGCCAGCAGCCTAAATAGCGGGAGGTACGAGCAGTACTTC. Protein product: CASSLNSGRYEQYF.

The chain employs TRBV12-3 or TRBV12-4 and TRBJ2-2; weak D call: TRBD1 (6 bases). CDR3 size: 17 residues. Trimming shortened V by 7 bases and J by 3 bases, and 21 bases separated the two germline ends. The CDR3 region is CASTLGRGKRDTGELFF. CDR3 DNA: TGTGCCAGCACCCTGGGCAGGGGAAAAAGGGACACCGGGGAGCTGTTTTTT.

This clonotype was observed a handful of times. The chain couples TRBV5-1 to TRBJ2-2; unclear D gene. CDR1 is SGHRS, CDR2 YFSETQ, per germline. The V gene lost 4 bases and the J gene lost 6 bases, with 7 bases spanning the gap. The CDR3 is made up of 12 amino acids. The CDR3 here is CASSVDAGELFF. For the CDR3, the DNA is TGCGCCAGCAGCGTGGACGCCGGGGAGCTGTTTTTT.

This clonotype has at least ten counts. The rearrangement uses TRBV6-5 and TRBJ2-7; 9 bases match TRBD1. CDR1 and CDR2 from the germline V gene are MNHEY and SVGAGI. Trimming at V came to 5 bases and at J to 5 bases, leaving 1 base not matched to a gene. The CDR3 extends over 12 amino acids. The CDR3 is CASSRQGDEQYF. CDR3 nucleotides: TGTGCCAGCAGTAGACAGGGGGACGAGCAGTACTTC.

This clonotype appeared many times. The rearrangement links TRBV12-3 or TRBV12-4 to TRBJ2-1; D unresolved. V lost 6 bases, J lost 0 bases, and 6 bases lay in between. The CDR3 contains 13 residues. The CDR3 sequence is CASRSDSYNEQFF. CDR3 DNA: TGTGCCAGCAGGAGCGACTCCTACAATGAGCAGTTCTTC.

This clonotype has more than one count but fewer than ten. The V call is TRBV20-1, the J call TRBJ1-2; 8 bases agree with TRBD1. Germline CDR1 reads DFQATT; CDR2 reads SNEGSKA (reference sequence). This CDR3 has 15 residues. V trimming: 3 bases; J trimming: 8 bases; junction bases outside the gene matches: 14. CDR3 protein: CSASGNGQGIDGYTF. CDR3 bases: TGCAGTGCTAGCGGTAATGGACAGGGAATCGACGGCTACACCTTC.

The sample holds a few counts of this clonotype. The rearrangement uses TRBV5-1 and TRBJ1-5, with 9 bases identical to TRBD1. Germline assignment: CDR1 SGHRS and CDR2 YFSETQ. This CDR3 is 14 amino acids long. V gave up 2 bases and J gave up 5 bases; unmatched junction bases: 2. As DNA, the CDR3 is TGCGCCAGCAGCTTACAGGGGGCTGATCAGCCCCAGCATTTT. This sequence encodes CASSLQGADQPQHF.

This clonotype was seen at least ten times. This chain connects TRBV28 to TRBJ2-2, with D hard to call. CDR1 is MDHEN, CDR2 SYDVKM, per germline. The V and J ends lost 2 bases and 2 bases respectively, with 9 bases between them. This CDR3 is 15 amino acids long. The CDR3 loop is CASSLRRLNTGELFF. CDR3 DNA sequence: TGTGCCAGCAGTTTAAGGCGGCTTAACACCGGGGAGCTGTTTTTT.

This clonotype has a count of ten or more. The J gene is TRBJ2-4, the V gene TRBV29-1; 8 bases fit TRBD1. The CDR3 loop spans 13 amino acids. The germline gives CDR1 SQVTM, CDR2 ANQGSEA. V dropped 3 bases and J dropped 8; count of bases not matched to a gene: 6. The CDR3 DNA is TGCAGCGTTGAGGGCCAGGGGGCTGACATTCAGTACTTC. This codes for CSVEGQGADIQYF.

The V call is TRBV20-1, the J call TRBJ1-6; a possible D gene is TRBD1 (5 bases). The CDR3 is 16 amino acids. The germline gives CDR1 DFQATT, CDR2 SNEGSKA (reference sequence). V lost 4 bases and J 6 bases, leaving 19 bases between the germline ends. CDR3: CSAITRYGARNSPLHF. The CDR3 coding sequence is TGCAGTGCTATCACCAGATACGGGGCGCGTAATTCACCCCTCCACTTT.

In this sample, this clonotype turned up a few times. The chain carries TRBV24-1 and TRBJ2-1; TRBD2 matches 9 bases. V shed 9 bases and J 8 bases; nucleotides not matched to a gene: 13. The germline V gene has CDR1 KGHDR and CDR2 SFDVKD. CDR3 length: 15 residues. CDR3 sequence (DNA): TGTGCCACCTCCCATTCTAGCGGGAACAGGTATGAGCAGTTCTTC. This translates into CATSHSSGNRYEQFF.

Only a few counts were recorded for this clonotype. CDR3 in amino acids: CAISEAAYSYNEQFF. CDR3 DNA: TGTGCCATCAGTGAAGCGGCGTACTCCTACAATGAGCAGTTCTTC. J is TRBJ2-1 and V is TRBV10-3; D is perhaps TRBD2 (5 bases). V lost 3 bases to trimming and J lost 0 bases, with 9 bases between them. Germline V gene sequence: CDR1 ENHRY, CDR2 SYGVKD. The CDR3 length is 15 residues.

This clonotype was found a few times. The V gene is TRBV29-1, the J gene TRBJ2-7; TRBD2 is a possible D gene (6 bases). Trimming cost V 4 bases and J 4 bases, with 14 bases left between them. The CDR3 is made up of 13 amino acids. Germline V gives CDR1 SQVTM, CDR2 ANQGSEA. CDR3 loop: CSVVLSGVYEQYF. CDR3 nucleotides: TGCAGCGTTGTTCTATCGGGAGTATACGAGCAGTACTTC.

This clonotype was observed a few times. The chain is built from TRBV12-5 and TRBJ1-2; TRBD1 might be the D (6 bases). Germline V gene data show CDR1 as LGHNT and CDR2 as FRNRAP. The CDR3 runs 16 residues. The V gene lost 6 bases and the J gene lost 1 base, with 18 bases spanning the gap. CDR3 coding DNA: TGTGCTAGTGGACCCACAGGGAGCAAGAATAACTATGGCTACACCTTC. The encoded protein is CASGPTGSKNNYGYTF. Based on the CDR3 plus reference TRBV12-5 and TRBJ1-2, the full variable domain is DARVTQTPRHKVTEMGQEVTMRCQPILGHNTVFWYRQTMMQGLELLAYFRNRAPLDDSGMPKDRFSAEMPDATLATLKIQPSEPRDSAVYFCASGPTGSKNNYGYTFGSGTRLTVV.

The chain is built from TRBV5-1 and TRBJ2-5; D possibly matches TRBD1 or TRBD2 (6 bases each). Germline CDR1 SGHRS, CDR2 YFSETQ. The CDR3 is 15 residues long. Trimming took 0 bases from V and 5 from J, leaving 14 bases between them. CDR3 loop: CASSLGGASLETQYF. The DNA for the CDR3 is TGCGCCAGCAGCTTGGGGGGGGCGTCTTTGGAGACCCAGTACTTC.

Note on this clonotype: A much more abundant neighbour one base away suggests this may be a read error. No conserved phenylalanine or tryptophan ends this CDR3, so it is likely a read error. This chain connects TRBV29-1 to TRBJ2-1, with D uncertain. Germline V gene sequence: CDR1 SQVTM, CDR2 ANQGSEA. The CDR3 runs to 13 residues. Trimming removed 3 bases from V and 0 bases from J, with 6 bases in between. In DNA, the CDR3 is TGCAGCGTTGATCCAAGCTCCTACAATGAGCAGTTCATC. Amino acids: CSVDPSSYNEQFI.

The CDR3 spells CAISPTGTQETQYF. The DNA for the CDR3 is TGTGCCATCAGTCCGACAGGGACCCAAGAGACCCAGTACTTC. V gene TRBV10-3 combines with J gene TRBJ2-5, with 7 positions matching TRBD1. Germline CDR1 and CDR2: ENHRY and SYGVKD. CDR3 size: 14 residues. The junction had 4 bases not matched to a gene; V was cut back by 5 bases and J by 1 base.

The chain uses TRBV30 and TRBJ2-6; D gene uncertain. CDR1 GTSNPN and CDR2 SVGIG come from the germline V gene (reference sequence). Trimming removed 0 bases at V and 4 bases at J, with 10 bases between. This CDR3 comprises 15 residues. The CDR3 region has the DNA TGTGCCTGGAGTGTACGGGTGTCCGGGGCCAACGTCCTGACTTTC. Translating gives CAWSVRVSGANVLTF.

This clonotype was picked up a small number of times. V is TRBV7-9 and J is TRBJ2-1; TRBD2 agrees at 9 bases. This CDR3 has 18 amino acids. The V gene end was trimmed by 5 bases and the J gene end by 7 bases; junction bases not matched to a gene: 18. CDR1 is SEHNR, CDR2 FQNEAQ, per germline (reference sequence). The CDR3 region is CASSLNSRLAGGRNEQFF. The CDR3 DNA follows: TGTGCCAGCAGCCTAAACTCGAGACTGGCGGGAGGGAGAAATGAGCAGTTCTTC.

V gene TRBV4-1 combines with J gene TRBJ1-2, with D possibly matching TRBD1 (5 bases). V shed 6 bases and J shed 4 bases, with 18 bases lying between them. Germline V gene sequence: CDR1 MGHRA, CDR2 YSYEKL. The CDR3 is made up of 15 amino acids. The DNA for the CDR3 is TGCGCCAGCAGAAAGGACGGTGTGGGGCCCTATGGCTACACCTTC. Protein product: CASRKDGVGPYGYTF.

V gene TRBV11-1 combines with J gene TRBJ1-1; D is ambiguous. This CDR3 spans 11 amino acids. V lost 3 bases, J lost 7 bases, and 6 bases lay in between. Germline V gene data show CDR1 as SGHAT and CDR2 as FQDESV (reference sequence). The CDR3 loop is CASSLRDEAFF. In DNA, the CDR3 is TGTGCCAGCAGCTTGCGGGATGAAGCTTTCTTT.

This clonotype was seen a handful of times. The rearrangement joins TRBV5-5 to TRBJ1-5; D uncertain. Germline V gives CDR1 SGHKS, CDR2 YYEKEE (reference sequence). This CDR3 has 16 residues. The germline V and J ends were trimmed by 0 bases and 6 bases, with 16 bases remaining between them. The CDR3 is CASSLESGWIIQPQHF. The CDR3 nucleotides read TGTGCCAGCAGCTTGGAAAGCGGGTGGATAATTCAGCCCCAGCATTTT.